Shown below are 8 T cell receptor beta chains from a single sample sequenced in a study of T cell responses to AZD1222 COVID-19 vaccine. Generated by immunoSEQ multiplex PCR, the TCRdb table keeps only in-frame clones and is missing some. The table includes some 94,000 clones, nearly 90% detected once. The sample consisted of peripheral blood, taken on day 0 of AZD1222 vaccination. The receptors here all came from an adult in good health.

The V gene is TRBV19, the J gene TRBJ2-3; possible D gene TRBD2, 6 bases. The CDR3 loop spans 16 amino acids. Trimming removed 3 bases from V and 4 bases from J, with 17 bases in between. The germline CDR1 and CDR2 sequences are LNHDA and SQIVND (reference sequence). The CDR3 reads CASSIHGGKLSDTQYF. The CDR3 region has the DNA TGTGCCAGTAGTATCCACGGCGGGAAGTTGTCAGATACGCAGTATTTT.

The rearrangement joins TRBV4-2 to TRBJ1-2; TRBD1 might be the D (5 bases). Germline lookup yields CDR1 LGHNA and CDR2 YNFKEQ. The CDR3 is 12 amino acids. The V end lost 2 bases, the J end lost 5 bases, and 6 bases lay between the germline ends. The CDR3 sequence is CASSQRGYGYTF. CDR3 sequence (DNA): TGTGCCAGCAGCCAACGGGGGTATGGCTACACCTTC.

The gene calls are TRBV6-1 and TRBJ1-2; D is ambiguous. The CDR3 consists of 14 residues. Trimming pared 1 base from V and 10 bases from J, leaving 16 bases between. CDR1 and CDR2 from the germline V gene are MNHNS and SASEGT. In DNA form, the CDR3 reads TGTGCCAGCAGTGAAGGAGGACCACCTAGGATCTACACCTTC. Encoded protein: CASSEGGPPRIYTF.

The chain uses TRBV5-4 and TRBJ1-2; TRBD1 matches at 9 bases. CDR3 length: 15 residues. Germline V CDR1 and CDR2: SGHNT, YYREEE (reference sequence). V lost 1 base and J lost 4; bases outside the gene matches: 5. CDR3 nucleotides: TGTGCCAGCAGCTTGACGGGACAGGGAGCCTATGGCTACACCTTC. It codes for CASSLTGQGAYGYTF.

The CDR3 protein is CASSGTSGGALYNEQFF. The CDR3 nucleotides are TGTGCCAGCAGCGGGACTAGCGGGGGGGCTCTCTACAATGAGCAGTTCTTC. The V and J genes are TRBV9 and TRBJ2-1; 15 bases agree with TRBD2. Per the germline V gene, CDR1 is SGDLS and CDR2 is YYNGEE. With V trimmed by 3 bases and J by 3 bases, 4 bases remained unmatched. The CDR3 has 17 amino acids.

The genes are TRBV2 and TRBJ2-6; 11 nucleotides align to TRBD2. The CDR3 contains 21 residues. In germline, CDR1 is SNHLY, CDR2 FYNNEI. V shed 2 bases and J 1 base; nucleotides not matched to a gene: 13. CDR3 loop: CASSELPASGGPRSGANVLTF. CDR3 DNA: TGTGCCAGCAGTGAACTACCTGCTAGCGGGGGGCCCAGATCTGGGGCCAACGTCCTGACTTTC. Looking up the rest from reference TRBV2 and TRBJ2-6 gives the full variable domain: EPEVTQTPSHQVTQMGQEVILRCVPISNHLYFYWYRQILGQKVEFLVSFYNNEISEKSEIFDDQFSVERPDGSNFTLKIRSTKLEDSAMYFCASSELPASGGPRSGANVLTFGAGSRLTVL.

The chain combines TRBV5-6 with TRBJ1-2; TRBD1 agrees at 11 bases. From germline, CDR1 is SGHDT and CDR2 YYEEEE. The CDR3 spans 15 residues. V lost 4 bases, J lost 4 bases, and 6 bases stayed unmatched. In DNA form, the CDR3 reads TGTGCCAGCAGCGGAAGGACAGGGGGCGTCTATGGCTACACCTTC. Protein: CASSGRTGGVYGYTF.

With regard to this clone: One end of the junction is discordant with germline, which a read error may explain. The genes are TRBV5-1 and TRBJ2-3; D remains unclear. Germline V gives CDR1 SGHRS, CDR2 YFSETQ. CDR3 length: 12 amino acids. The CDR3, as DNA: TGTGCCAGCAGCCCTGGCACAGATACGCAGTATTTT. As protein: CASSPGTDTQYF.